This T cell receptor (beta chain) was sequenced during a study of blood T cells in healthy people across ages (dated by TCRdb to about 2015). Notes on the research overall: In model experiments, template switching captured about one uniquely barcoded TCR beta cDNA molecule for every two T cells. Age-related changes in TCR beta repertoire diversity were measured in the study by deep sequencing normalized with unique cDNA molecular identifiers. Donors of different ages were randomly distributed across sequencing lanes to avoid experimental bias. For two donors (one aged 18 to 29 and one aged 80 or older), the study analyzed two additional independent replicas of 1 million unique cDNA reads from the same blood draw. Four age groups were formed from the donors: young (average about 15 years), middle-aged (approximately 40), aged (approximately 60) and long-lived (approximately 80). General conclusions and limits of the study: Estimates of total diversity based on one million sequenced T cells were considered lower bounds and underestimates. As age increased, observed TCR beta diversity per million T cells dropped in a roughly linear way, and a significant reduction was already evident by age approximately 40. Because profiling used bulk unsorted PBMCs, naive and antigen-experienced compartments could not be compared conclusively. Compared with the aged group, more naive CD4+ T cells, fewer expanded clones and increased TCR diversity were shown by the long-lived group, suggesting age selection. Donor CMV infection status was unknown, potentially confounding age-related changes in expanded clonotypes. A strong correlation was found between observed TCR beta diversity and the percentage of naive T cells measured by flow cytometry.

The 35 to 40 donors, aged about 6 to 100 years, were systemically healthy Caucasian individuals from Russia. Each donor gave 8.5 to 10 milliliters of peripheral blood, collected into EDTA-treated Vacutainer tubes. Ficoll-Paque density-gradient centrifugation was used to isolate PBMCs, with at least 7 million per sample. Trizol reagent was used to extract total RNA from PBMCs, with at least 5.5 micrograms per sample. The percentages of naive CD45RAhigh/CD27high T cells were determined by flow cytometry on a PBMC aliquot from every donor. Notes on this clonotype: Its target antigen remains unknown. No much larger clone is present one base from it, and per-base qualities are unavailable.

In the germline V gene, CDR1 corresponds to ENHRY and CDR2 to SYGVKD. V loses 2 bases of germline sequence and J loses 2 bases, and the interval between the two ends is 7 bases. There are 14 amino acids in the CDR3, from cysteine to phenylalanine inclusive. The only DNA kept is the CDR3, 42 bases in frame from the first base. Libraries were prepared through 5' RACE. Reads for this sample came from an Illumina HiSeq 2500. A second PCR of about 7 to 12 cycles was performed with a sample-barcoded 5' primer and a J-beta primer mix. A template-switch 5' adaptor carrying 12 random nucleotides introduced a unique molecular identifier onto each TCR beta cDNA molecule. At least 2.5 million CDR3-containing paired-end reads were obtained from each sample. First-strand cDNA was synthesized from all RNA with the Mint cDNA synthesis kit, primed by a TRBC-specific oligonucleotide. Following uracil-DNA glycosylase treatment, all cDNA underwent a first 18-cycle PCR with the universal primers M1SS and BC2_uni_R. In the authors' own workflow: Normalization of each sample was performed by random selection of 1 million high-quality reads, each carrying a distinct molecular identifier. Instead of being binned into consensus sequences, reads with shared molecular identifiers were discarded. MiTCR, run with a Q25 quality threshold and the strictest error-elimination algorithm, handled CDR3 identification, clonotype clustering and error correction. A nonparametric unseen species model with Euler transformation was used to estimate lower-bound total TCR beta diversity. TCRdb handled the public reads itself, with Q25 trimming in fastp and clone calling in MiXCR, and kept productive beta chains. Each entry is one CDR3 protein sequence, shown with its most common DNA and genes. What appears here as the V and J calls and clone size reflects TCRdb's work, not the paper's. The sample contains some 1.5 million distinct CDR3 sequences, 28% of them found a single time. The leading ten clones occupy 6.5% to 8.5% of the sample.

This TCR was sampled from a woman younger than 45 in good health. The sample consisted of blood. Rearrangement joined TRBV10-3 to TRBJ2-1; the D gene cannot be resolved reliably. The sequenced DNA: TGTGCCATCAGTGAGACCGCTACCTACAATGAGCAGTTCTTC. It codes for CAISETATYNEQFF.